The present T cell receptor (beta chain) was sequenced within a study of blood T cell repertoires in COVID-19. As for the study in general: Specimens from acute and convalescent COVID-19 originated in the United States, Italy and Spain.

V was trimmed by 6 bases and J by 5 bases, leaving 8 bases between them. The CDR3 sequence is 13 residues long. Original methodology: For nucleated cells, counts were estimated from reference gene primer amplification. Assay: immunoSEQ multiplex PCR; the TCRdb copy retains only in-frame clones and omits some. V, J and clone size are taken as reported in that table, and D and trimming were inferred from the DNA itself. The sample shows around 400,000 clones, 87% of them seen only once. The rearrangement uses TRBV12-3 or TRBV12-4 and TRBJ1-6; no clear D gene. The specimen sequenced was peripheral blood. The origin of this receptor is a woman aged 55-70 years with COVID-19, enrolled during active disease. The CDR3 region is CASRASHNSPLHF. DNA of the CDR3: TGTGCCAGCAGGGCATCCCATAATTCACCCCTCCACTTT.